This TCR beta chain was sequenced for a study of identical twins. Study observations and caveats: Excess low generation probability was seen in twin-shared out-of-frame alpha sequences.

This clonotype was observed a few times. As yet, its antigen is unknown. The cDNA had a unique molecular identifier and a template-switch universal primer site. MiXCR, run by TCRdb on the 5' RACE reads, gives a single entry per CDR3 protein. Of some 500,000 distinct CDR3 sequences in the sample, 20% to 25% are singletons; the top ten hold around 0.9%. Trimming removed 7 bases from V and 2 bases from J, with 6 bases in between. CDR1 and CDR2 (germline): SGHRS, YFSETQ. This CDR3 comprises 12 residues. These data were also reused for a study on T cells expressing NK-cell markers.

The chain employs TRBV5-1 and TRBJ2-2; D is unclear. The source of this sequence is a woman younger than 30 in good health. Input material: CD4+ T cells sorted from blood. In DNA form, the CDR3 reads TGCGCCAGCGGGGATAACACCGGGGAGCTGTTTTTT. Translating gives CASGDNTGELFF.